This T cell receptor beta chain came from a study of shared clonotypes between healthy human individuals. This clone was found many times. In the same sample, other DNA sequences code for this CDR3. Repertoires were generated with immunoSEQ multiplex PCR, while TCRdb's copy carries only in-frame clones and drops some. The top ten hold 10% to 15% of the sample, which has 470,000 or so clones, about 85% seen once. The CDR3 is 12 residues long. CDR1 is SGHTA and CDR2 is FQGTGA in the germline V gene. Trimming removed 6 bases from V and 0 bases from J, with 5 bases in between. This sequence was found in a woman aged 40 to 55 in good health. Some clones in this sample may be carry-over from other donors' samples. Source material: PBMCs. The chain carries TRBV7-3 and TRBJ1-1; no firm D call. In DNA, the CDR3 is TGTGCCAGCAGGGGCGTGAACACTGAAGCTTTCTTT. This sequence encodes CASRGVNTEAFF.